Each of the 5 T cell receptor beta chains below was sequenced from the same sample in a study of blood T cell repertoires in COVID-19. The data were produced by immunoSEQ multiplex PCR, yet TCRdb's version contains in-frame clones alone and is incomplete. The sample lists around 150,000 clones, 87% occurring once. The sample comprised peripheral blood. The origin of the receptors is a woman aged 55-69 years with active or convalescent COVID-19.

The rearrangement links TRBV7-2 to TRBJ1-5, with D tentatively TRBD1 (6 bases). The CDR3 consists of 15 residues. Trimming pared 8 bases from V and 6 bases from J, leaving 20 bases between. CDR1 and CDR2 from the germline V gene are SGHTA and FQGNSA. The CDR3: CASLPTGNYGQPQHF. CDR3 nucleotides: TGTGCCAGCCTCCCCACAGGGAATTACGGTCAGCCCCAGCATTTT.

The chain carries TRBV6-4 and TRBJ1-1, with D perhaps TRBD1 (5 bases). The germline CDR1 and CDR2 sequences are MRHNA and SNTAGT. Trimming took 4 bases from V and 1 from J, leaving 7 bases between them. This CDR3 comprises 13 residues. The CDR3: CASSAQGNTEAFF. DNA for the CDR3: TGTGCCAGCAGTGCCCAGGGGAACACTGAAGCTTTCTTT.

As for this clone: One end of the junction fails to match germline, which may point to a read error. J is TRBJ1-2 and V is TRBV19, with a possible D match to TRBD1 (5 bases). The CDR3 loop spans 14 amino acids. Per the germline V gene, CDR1 is LNHDA and CDR2 is SQIVND (reference sequence). CDR3 sequence reads: CASSIAQGIDGYTF. The CDR3 nucleotides are TGTGCCAGTAGCATAGCCCAGGGTATAGATGGCTACACCTTC. The entire variable domain, with the rest obtained from reference TRBV19 and TRBJ1-2, is as follows: DGGITQSPKYLFRKEGQNVTLSCEQNLNHDAMYWYRQDPGQGLRLIYYSQIVNDFQKGDIAEGYSVSREKKESFPLTVTSAQKNPTAFYLCASSIAQGIDGYTFGSGTRLTVV.

Only a few counts were recorded for this clone. This sequence joins TRBV19 and TRBJ1-1, with 8 bases matching TRBD1. Germline assignment: CDR1 LNHDA and CDR2 SQIVND (reference sequence). Trimming removed 6 bases from V and 1 base from J; junction bases left unmatched: 7. CDR3 size: 15 residues. In DNA form, the CDR3 reads TGTGCCAGTAGCGACAGGGGTCATTCGAACACTGAAGCTTTCTTT. Translation: CASSDRGHSNTEAFF.

The gene calls are TRBV7-2 and TRBJ2-7; a possible D gene is TRBD2 (5 bases). V was clipped by 6 bases and J by 3 bases, with 12 bases between them. The CDR3 has 13 amino acids. CDR1 is SGHTA and CDR2 is FQGNSA in the germline V gene. The CDR3 DNA follows: TGTGCCAGCAGTTCCAGACGGGGCTACGAGCAGTACTTC. This sequence encodes CASSSRRGYEQYF.